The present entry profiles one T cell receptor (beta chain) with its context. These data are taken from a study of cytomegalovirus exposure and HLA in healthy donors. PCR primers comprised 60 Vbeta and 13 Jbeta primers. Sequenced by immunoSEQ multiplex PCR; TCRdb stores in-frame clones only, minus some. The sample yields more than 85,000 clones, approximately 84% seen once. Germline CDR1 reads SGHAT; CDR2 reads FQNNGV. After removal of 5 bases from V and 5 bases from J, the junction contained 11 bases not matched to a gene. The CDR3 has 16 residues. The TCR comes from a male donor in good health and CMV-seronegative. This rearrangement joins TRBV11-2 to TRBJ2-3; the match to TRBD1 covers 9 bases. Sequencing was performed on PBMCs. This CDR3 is CASSTHTGGGGDTQYF. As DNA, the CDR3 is TGTGCCAGCAGCACCCACACAGGGGGCGGCGGAGATACGCAGTATTTT.